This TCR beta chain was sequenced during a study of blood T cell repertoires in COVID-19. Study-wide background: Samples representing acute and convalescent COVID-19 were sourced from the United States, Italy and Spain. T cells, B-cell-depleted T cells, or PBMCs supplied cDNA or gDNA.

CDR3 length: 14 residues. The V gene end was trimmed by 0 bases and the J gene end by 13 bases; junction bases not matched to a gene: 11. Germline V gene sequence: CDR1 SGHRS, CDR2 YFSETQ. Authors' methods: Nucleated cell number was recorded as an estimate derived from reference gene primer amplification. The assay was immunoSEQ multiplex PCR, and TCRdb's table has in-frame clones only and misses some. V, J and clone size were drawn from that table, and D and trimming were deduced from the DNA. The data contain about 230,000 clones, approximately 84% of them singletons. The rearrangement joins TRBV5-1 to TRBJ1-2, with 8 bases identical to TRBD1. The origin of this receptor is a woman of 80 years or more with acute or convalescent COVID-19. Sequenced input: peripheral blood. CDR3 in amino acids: CASSLDNPDRGSTF. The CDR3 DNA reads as TGCGCCAGCAGCTTGGATAATCCTGACAGGGGAAGCACCTTC.